This T cell receptor (beta chain) was identified in a study of early T cells in non-severe SARS-CoV-2 infection. Whole-study context: Chains stayed unpaired after sequencing of bulk RNA from unsorted whole blood. Study findings and constraints: The study's VDJdb matching favored anti-spike CD8 responses and missed private and CD4 specificities.

This CDR3 has 18 residues. After removal of 6 bases from V and 6 bases from J, the junction contained 20 bases not matched to a gene. Germline loops: CDR1 MGHRA, CDR2 YSYEKL. This clonotype was recorded many times. No antigen is known for it. Researchers attached unique molecular identifiers to individual cDNA molecules. TCRdb reprocessed the 5' RACE reads with MiXCR, giving one entry per CDR3 protein. The sample shows around 40,000 distinct CDR3 sequences, around 6.5% of them seen only once. The V and J genes are TRBV4-1 and TRBJ2-1; TRBD1 matches at 7 bases. The receptor comes from an adult who was a healthcare worker with PCR-confirmed SARS-CoV-2 infection or an uninfected control (not recorded which). The sequenced sample was whole blood. The CDR3 loop reads CASRHFKQGSPGGNEQFF. CDR3 DNA: TGCGCCAGCAGACACTTCAAGCAGGGATCCCCAGGGGGCAATGAGCAGTTCTTC.